This TCR beta chain was captured by sequencing in a study of early T cells in non-severe SARS-CoV-2 infection. Study as a whole: Sequencing targeted bulk RNA from unsorted whole blood, leaving chains unpaired.

This clonotype has just a few counts. Its antigen is not identified. Individual cDNA molecules carried attached unique molecular identifiers. In TCRdb, the 5' RACE reads were re-called with MiXCR into one record per CDR3 protein. The sample records approximately 66,000 distinct CDR3 sequences, around 13% being singletons. The germline V gene has CDR1 DFQATT and CDR2 SNEGSKA (reference sequence). J lost 6 bases, V lost 6 bases, and 13 bases had no gene match. The CDR3 totals 14 residues. Study findings and constraints: Private and CD4 specificities were missed by VDJdb matching, which favored anti-spike CD8 responses.

The TCR was taken from an adult who was a healthcare worker with PCR-confirmed SARS-CoV-2 infection or an uninfected control (not recorded which). The sample taken for sequencing was whole blood. The rearrangement joins TRBV20-1 to TRBJ2-7, with 8 positions matching TRBD2. The CDR3 protein is CSALWCGGPCEQYF. CDR3 nucleotide sequence: TGCAGTGCCCTGTGGTGCGGGGGGCCCTGCGAGCAGTACTTC.